The entry below gives a single T cell receptor beta chain sequence along with its context. As yet, its antigen is unknown. This CDR3 is built from 15 residues. The ends were cut back, 2 bases at V and 6 bases at J, with 14 bases in the middle. The V gene's germline CDR1 is SNHLY and CDR2 FYNNEI. These data belong to a study of cytomegalovirus exposure and HLA in healthy donors. Whole-study results and caveats: Data from an earlier analysis indicated that most TCR beta V segments were productive either about 87% or about 30% of the time. In terms of immune exposure information, only CMV serostatus was available. A later analysis linked 15,000 to 20,000 TCR beta sequences to HLA alleles at 0.05 false discovery rate.

This PCR relied on a set of 60 Vbeta primers and 13 Jbeta primers. Profiling relied on immunoSEQ multiplex PCR, and the TCRdb table lists in-frame clones only, not all of them. The table shows approximately 150,000 clones, with about 80% occurring only once. The receptor comes from a woman between 40 and 50 years old in good health and CMV-seronegative. The specimen was PBMCs. The rearrangement uses TRBV2 and TRBJ2-4; TRBD2 is a possible D gene (7 bases). The CDR3 reads CASSEFVGGGNIQYF. DNA for the CDR3: TGTGCCAGCAGTGAATTTGTGGGAGGGGGAAACATTCAGTACTTC.